This T cell receptor (beta chain) was found in a study of Ad26.COV2.S vaccination and SARS-CoV-2 variants. Study as a whole: Vaccine-arm donor from the placebo-controlled COV1001 Ad26.COV2.S trial.

Assay used: immunoSEQ multiplex PCR; TCRdb lists only in-frame clones, some missing. The sample shows hundreds of thousands of clones, around 89% of them seen only once. Sample treatment: around 19 received Ad26.COV2.S at low or high dose, single or two shots; roughly five received placebo; per-sample allocation not given. At day 63 after the first vaccine or placebo injection, samples were drawn. Germline V gives CDR1 LGHNA, CDR2 YNFKEQ. Trimming shortened V by 3 bases and J by 6 bases, and 15 bases separated the two germline ends. The CDR3 covers 14 residues. The source material was peripheral blood, sampled in a trial of Ad26.COV2.S vaccine versus placebo. This sequence joins TRBV4-2 and TRBJ2-7, with D perhaps given as TRBD1 or TRBD2 (5 bases each). The clonotype originates from a person aged 18-60 years who received the Ad26.COV2.S COVID-19 vaccine or a placebo. The CDR3 region is CASSHPGPGGEQYF. CDR3 DNA sequence: TGTGCCAGCAGCCACCCCGGACCTGGGGGCGAGCAGTACTTC.